These 32 T cell receptor beta chains share one sample of origin, sequenced in a study of siplizumab effects on memory and regulatory T cells. Profiling relied on immunoSEQ multiplex PCR, and the TCRdb table lists in-frame clones only, not all of them. The table shows around 95,000 clones, with 91% occurring only once. The sample taken for sequencing was CD4+ T cells sorted from blood. The source of these receptors is a human donor in good health.

The chain combines TRBV27 with TRBJ1-1, with D possibly matching TRBD1 (6 bases). Germline V gene sequence: CDR1 MNHEY, CDR2 SMNVEV (reference sequence). The length of the CDR3 is 14 residues. V lost 5 bases to trimming and J lost 10 bases, with 20 bases between them. This CDR3 reads CASSPPSVGARAFF. Written as DNA, the CDR3 is TGTGCCAGCAGTCCACCTTCGGTGGGGGCGCGAGCTTTCTTT.

The chain has TRBV5-1 and TRBJ1-1; tentatively, D is TRBD1 (6 bases). CDR1 is SGHRS, CDR2 YFSETQ, per germline. V was clipped by 4 bases and J by 4 bases, with 11 bases between them. The CDR3 is 13 residues long. In DNA form, the CDR3 reads TGCGCCAGCAGCCTAAAACAGGGCACTGAAGCTTTCTTT. Its translation: CASSLKQGTEAFF.

This rearrangement joins TRBV7-6 to TRBJ2-1; maybe TRBD2 (6 bases). V lost 3 bases to trimming and J lost 7 bases, with 16 bases between them. CDR1 and CDR2 (germline): SGHVS, FNYEAQ. The CDR3 has 15 residues. CDR3 residues: CASSFSGGSSNEQFF. The CDR3 bases are TGTGCCAGCAGCTTTAGCGGAGGGTCCAGTAATGAGCAGTTCTTC.

The V and J genes are TRBV2 and TRBJ1-5, with D possibly TRBD1 on 5 matching bases. The V gene's germline CDR1 is SNHLY and CDR2 FYNNEI. With 1 base removed from V and 6 bases from J, the gap between germline ends came to 10 bases. The CDR3 has 14 amino acids. Here the CDR3 reads CASSEGPTVQPQHF. The CDR3 coding sequence is TGTGCCAGCAGTGAAGGGCCGACAGTTCAGCCCCAGCATTTT.

The chain uses TRBV28 and TRBJ1-1; no clear D gene. The CDR3 loop spans 14 amino acids. Germline CDR1 and CDR2: MDHEN and SYDVKM. Trimming left V 3 bases short and J 5 bases short, with 13 bases between. DNA for the CDR3: TGTGCCAGCAGTTTGGGCTTCCCGGGGACTGAAGCTTTCTTT. It yields the protein CASSLGFPGTEAFF. Variable domain in full (rest from reference TRBV28 and TRBJ1-1): DVKVTQSSRYLVKRTGEKVFLECVQDMDHENMFWYRQDPGLGLRLIYFSYDVKMKEKGDIPEGYSVSREKKERFSLILESASTNQTSMYLCASSLGFPGTEAFFGQGTRLTVV.

Worth noting for this clone: This specimen includes other DNA sequences encoding the same CDR3. The chain combines TRBV10-3 with TRBJ2-1; no definite D call. CDR1 and CDR2 (germline): ENHRY, SYGVKD. There are 11 residues in the CDR3. The CDR3 spells CAGGSYNEQFF. CDR3 coding DNA: TGTGCGGGTGGCTCCTACAATGAGCAGTTCTTC.

The V call is TRBV10-3, the J call TRBJ1-4, with 8 bases matching TRBD1. Germline values: CDR1 ENHRY, CDR2 SYGVKD. The CDR3 totals 13 residues. J lost 3 bases, V lost 8 bases, and 2 bases had no gene match. The CDR3 reads CAIRDRPNEKLFF. DNA of the CDR3: TGTGCCATCCGGGACAGGCCTAATGAAAAACTGTTTTTT.

The chain links TRBV11-1 to TRBJ2-3; 8 bases align to TRBD2. Germline V lookup: CDR1 SGHAT, CDR2 FQDESV (reference sequence). CDR3 length: 15 residues. V was pared by 5 bases and J by 1 base, with 5 bases of the junction left unmatched. This chain's CDR3 is CASSRGSGGTDTQYF. The CDR3 DNA sequence: TGTGCCAGCAGCAGGGGTAGCGGGGGCACAGATACGCAGTATTTT. The full variable domain, rest sourced from reference TRBV11-1 and TRBJ2-3, is EAEVAQSPRYKITEKSQAVAFWCDPISGHATLYWYRQILGQGPELLVQFQDESVVDDSQLPKDRFSAERLKGVDSTLKIQPAELGDSAMYLCASSRGSGGTDTQYFGPGTRLTVL.

This chain joins TRBV27 and TRBJ1-2; tentatively, D is TRBD1 (6 bases). Germline V CDR1 and CDR2: MNHEY, SMNVEV (reference sequence). The CDR3 extends over 13 amino acids. V gave up 2 bases and J gave up 8 bases, with 12 bases separating them. The CDR3 DNA sequence: TGTGCCAGCAGTTTAACCGGGACACCCGGCTACACCTTC. This gives the protein CASSLTGTPGYTF.

The V and J genes are TRBV5-1 and TRBJ2-1, with 7 bases matching TRBD1. The CDR3 sequence is 13 residues long. Trimming took 7 bases from V and 6 from J; bases not matched to a gene: 7. The V gene's germline CDR1 is SGHRS and CDR2 YFSETQ. The CDR3 loop reads CASLNTGANEQFF. The CDR3, as DNA: TGCGCCAGCCTAAATACAGGGGCCAATGAGCAGTTCTTC.

The genes are TRBV5-4 and TRBJ1-5; D gene uncertain. The CDR3 loop spans 13 amino acids. The V end lost 0 bases, the J end lost 5 bases, and 6 bases lay between the germline ends. CDR1 and CDR2 from the germline V gene are SGHNT and YYREEE (reference sequence). CDR3 residues: CASSLDWDQPQHF. In nucleotides, the CDR3 is TGTGCCAGCAGCTTGGACTGGGATCAGCCCCAGCATTTT.

The rearrangement links TRBV18 to TRBJ2-5; D could derive from TRBD1 or TRBD2 (5 bases each). This CDR3 region has 13 residues. CDR1 and CDR2 from the germline V gene are KGHSH and LQKENI. The V and J ends lost 2 bases and 11 bases respectively, with 15 bases between them. The CDR3 DNA is TGTGCCAGCTCACCAGGCGGGTTAAGGACACAGTACTTC. Its translation is CASSPGGLRTQYF.

The CDR3: CASSAPGTSSSETQYF. CDR3 nucleotides: TGCGCCAGCAGCGCTCCCGGGACTAGTTCGTCGGAGACCCAGTACTTC. The V gene is TRBV5-1, the J gene TRBJ2-5; 8 bases agree with TRBD2. V trimming: 4 bases; J trimming: 5 bases; junction bases outside the gene matches: 13. The V gene's germline CDR1 is SGHRS and CDR2 YFSETQ. The CDR3 is 16 residues long.

The chain couples TRBV19 to TRBJ2-4; 9 bases are shared with TRBD1. Germline values: CDR1 LNHDA, CDR2 SQIVND (reference sequence). With 5 bases clipped from V and 6 bases from J, the junction kept 8 bases outside the gene matches. The CDR3 has 15 residues. In DNA form, the CDR3 reads TGTGCCAGTAGTGCCGGGACAGGGAGGCGAAACATTCAGTACTTC. This encodes CASSAGTGRRNIQYF.

This chain connects TRBV7-9 to TRBJ1-4; unclear D gene. The CDR3 length is 16 residues. V was trimmed by 4 bases and J by 6 bases, leaving 18 bases between them. CDR1 is SEHNR and CDR2 is FQNEAQ in the germline V gene (reference sequence). In DNA form, the CDR3 reads TGTGCCAGCAGCTGGTCCACCAACGACTGGGATGAAAAACTGTTTTTT. Translated: CASSWSTNDWDEKLFF.

Worth noting for this clone: One end of the junction varies from germline; a read error may be responsible. The rearrangement links TRBV19 to TRBJ2-7; 11 nucleotides line up with TRBD2. Germline V gene lookup returns CDR1 LNHDA and CDR2 SQIVND (reference sequence). This CDR3 has 13 amino acids. The CDR3 bases are TGTGCCAGTAGCATAGGACTAGCGGGCGAGCAGTACTTC. Translating gives CASSIGLAGEQYF.

The V call is TRBV5-4, the J call TRBJ2-3, with D uncertain. The germline V gene has CDR1 SGHNT and CDR2 YYREEE (reference sequence). The CDR3 consists of 12 residues. Deletions cut 4 bases from V and 2 bases from J, with 5 bases between. The CDR3 sequence: CASSPTTDTQYF. CDR3 coding DNA: TGTGCCAGCAGCCCGACCACAGATACGCAGTATTTT.

The rearrangement links TRBV25-1 to TRBJ2-2; D may correspond to TRBD1 or TRBD2 (6 bases each). V was shortened by 1 base and J by 0 bases, with 12 bases between the two germline ends. The CDR3 contains 17 residues. Per germline, CDR1 MGHDK and CDR2 SYGVNS. The CDR3 region is CASSESYGGANTGELFF. The CDR3 region has the DNA TGTGCCAGCAGTGAATCATACGGGGGCGCGAACACCGGGGAGCTGTTTTTT.

This clone was observed a single time. The V gene is TRBV11-1, the J gene TRBJ2-3, with TRBD2 identical over 12 bases. The CDR3 is 16 residues long. Per germline, CDR1 SGHAT and CDR2 FQDESV (reference sequence). Trimming cost V 5 bases and J 6 bases; bases outside gene matches: 9. The CDR3 DNA reads TGTGCCAGCAGCCTTCGACTAGCGGGGGCCTCGGATACGCAGTATTTT. It encodes CASSLRLAGASDTQYF.

The chain couples TRBV7-3 to TRBJ2-5, with 8 positions matching TRBD2. Germline V gene sequence: CDR1 SGHTA, CDR2 FQGTGA. This CDR3 contains 13 residues. Trimming at V came to 3 bases and at J to 3 bases, leaving 0 bases not matched to a gene. The CDR3 DNA sequence: TGTGCCAGCAGCTTGACTAGCGAAGAGACCCAGTACTTC. Its protein product is CASSLTSEETQYF.

The chain combines TRBV27 with TRBJ1-2; D is uncertain. Germline CDR1 is MNHEY and CDR2 is SMNVEV (reference sequence). This CDR3 has 16 amino acids. Trimming removed 0 bases at V and 5 bases at J, with 16 bases between. CDR3: CASSLSYDAGVYGYTF. The CDR3 DNA follows: TGTGCCAGCAGTTTATCCTATGACGCAGGCGTTTATGGCTACACCTTC.

J is TRBJ2-5 and V is TRBV9; 9 nucleotides match TRBD1. Germline trimming cut 0 bases from V and 4 bases from J; bases unmatched to any gene: 7. The CDR3 consists of 16 residues. Germline assignment: CDR1 SGDLS and CDR2 YYNGEE. CDR3 coding DNA: TGTGCCAGCAGCGTAGAAACAGGGGGCGTCACAGAGACCCAGTACTTC. Its translation is CASSVETGGVTETQYF. Complete variable domain (other parts from reference TRBV9 and TRBJ2-5): DSGVTQTPKHLITATGQRVTLRCSPRSGDLSVYWYQQSLDQGLQFLIQYYNGEERAKGNILERFSAQQFPDLHSELNLSSLELGDSALYFCASSVETGGVTETQYFGPGTRLLVL.

The chain uses TRBV2 and TRBJ2-1; D possibly corresponds to TRBD2 (5 bases). The CDR3 extends over 15 amino acids. Trimming removed 4 bases at V and 3 bases at J, with 13 bases between. CDR1 SNHLY and CDR2 FYNNEI come from the germline V gene. CDR3 protein: CASSARGLLYNEQFF. CDR3 DNA sequence: TGTGCCAGCAGTGCGCGCGGACTGCTCTACAATGAGCAGTTCTTC. Filled out from reference TRBV2 and TRBJ2-1, the complete variable domain reads EPEVTQTPSHQVTQMGQEVILRCVPISNHLYFYWYRQILGQKVEFLVSFYNNEISEKSEIFDDQFSVERPDGSNFTLKIRSTKLEDSAMYFCASSARGLLYNEQFFGPGTRLTVL.

The rearrangement uses TRBV5-1 and TRBJ2-1, with 12 bases fitting TRBD1. V trimming: 4 bases; J trimming: 6 bases; junction bases outside the gene matches: 2. Germline loops: CDR1 SGHRS, CDR2 YFSETQ. CDR3 length: 14 residues. CDR3 loop: CASSPGQGANEQFF. The CDR3, as DNA: TGCGCCAGCAGCCCGGGACAGGGGGCCAATGAGCAGTTCTTC.

The rearrangement uses TRBV5-1 and TRBJ2-1, with no clear D. The CDR3 spans 12 residues. Germline V gives CDR1 SGHRS, CDR2 YFSETQ. V lost 0 bases and J lost 9, with 7 bases in between. The CDR3: CASSLVGAEQFF. DNA for the CDR3: TGCGCCAGCAGCTTGGTTGGCGCTGAGCAGTTCTTC.

The V call is TRBV6-5, the J call TRBJ1-1; possible D gene TRBD1, 6 bases. This CDR3 is 15 amino acids long. Germline-derived CDR1 and CDR2 are MNHEY and SVGAGI. V lost 6 bases and J lost 1, with 15 bases in between. CDR3 region: CASSLNRGQNTEAFF. CDR3 bases: TGTGCCAGCAGCCTTAATAGGGGACAGAACACTGAAGCTTTCTTT.

This rearrangement joins TRBV4-1 to TRBJ2-5, with TRBD2 as a possible D gene (6 bases). Germline CDR1 MGHRA, CDR2 YSYEKL. The length of the CDR3 is 14 residues. V gave up 2 bases and J gave up 5 bases, with 12 bases separating them. The CDR3 here is CASSQLSRGETQYF. The CDR3 DNA reads TGCGCCAGCAGCCAATTGTCCCGGGGGGAGACCCAGTACTTC.

The chain recombines TRBV7-2 with TRBJ2-7; no reliable D call. This CDR3 region has 14 residues. CDR1 SGHTA and CDR2 FQGNSA come from the germline V gene. V dropped 1 base and J dropped 2 bases, with 9 bases sitting between them. DNA of the CDR3: TGTGCCAGCAGCTTAGAGGGTATCACCTACGAGCAGTACTTC. This encodes CASSLEGITYEQYF.

This clone was observed once. The chain employs TRBV19 and TRBJ1-2; TRBD1 matches 12 bases. This CDR3 comprises 15 residues. With 0 bases clipped from V and 10 bases from J, the junction kept 6 bases outside the gene matches. Germline CDR1 and CDR2: LNHDA and SQIVND (reference sequence). The CDR3: CASSIDRGQGAVYTF. The DNA of the CDR3 is TGTGCCAGTAGTATAGATCGGGGACAGGGGGCTGTCTACACCTTC. Together with reference TRBV19 and TRBJ1-2, the CDR3 gives the full variable domain: DGGITQSPKYLFRKEGQNVTLSCEQNLNHDAMYWYRQDPGQGLRLIYYSQIVNDFQKGDIAEGYSVSREKKESFPLTVTSAQKNPTAFYLCASSIDRGQGAVYTFGSGTRLTVV.

The chain employs TRBV5-4 and TRBJ2-1, with 8 bases aligning to TRBD2. Germline CDR1 and CDR2: SGHNT and YYREEE (reference sequence). The ends lost 3 bases at V and 7 bases at J; junction bases unmatched: 9. The CDR3 runs to 15 residues. As DNA, the CDR3 is TGTGCCAGCAGCTCCTCTAGCGGGCTACGGAATGAGCAGTTCTTC. Its translation is CASSSSSGLRNEQFF.

This chain joins TRBV7-2 and TRBJ2-5; either TRBD1 or TRBD2 may fit D (5 bases each). CDR1 and CDR2 from the germline V gene are SGHTA and FQGNSA. This CDR3 is built from 18 residues. The germline V and J ends were trimmed by 5 bases and 4 bases, with 26 bases remaining between them. CDR3 protein: CASSPRGASRQLRETQYF. In nucleotides, the CDR3 is TGTGCCAGCAGCCCCCGGGGCGCCTCCAGGCAACTTCGAGAGACCCAGTACTTC.

The chain couples TRBV28 to TRBJ1-2; D perhaps matches TRBD1 (5 bases). Trimming removed 6 bases at V and 8 bases at J, with 22 bases between. CDR3 size: 15 residues. Germline assignment: CDR1 MDHEN and CDR2 SYDVKM. This CDR3 reads CASSIPGRKAEGYTF. In DNA form, the CDR3 reads TGTGCCAGCAGCATACCGGGACGGAAGGCAGAGGGCTACACCTTC.